Below are 11 T cell receptor beta chains sequenced from a single sample in a study of blood T cell repertoires in COVID-19. Method: immunoSEQ multiplex PCR; TCRdb's copy keeps in-frame clones and lacks some. The sample has around 150,000 clones, about 86% seen once. The sample was peripheral blood. All receptors derive from a woman over 75 with acute or convalescent COVID-19.

This rearrangement joins TRBV3-1 (or the pseudogene TRBV3-2) to TRBJ1-1, with a tentative D call TRBD1 (6 bases). V lost 4 bases and J 1 base, leaving 16 bases between the germline ends. The CDR3 covers 16 residues. Germline V gives CDR1 LGHDT, CDR2 YNNKEL (reference sequence). CDR3 residues: CASSPLHQDRNTEAFF. DNA of the CDR3: TGTGCCAGCAGCCCTCTCCACCAGGACAGGAACACTGAAGCTTTCTTT.

The chain is built from TRBV13 and TRBJ2-2, with 7 bases lining up with TRBD2. The germline gives CDR1 PRHDT, CDR2 FYEKMQ (reference sequence). V lost 1 base to trimming and J lost 5 bases; unmatched junction nucleotides: 7. This CDR3 region has 16 residues. CDR3 amino acids: CASSLEAGVSTGELFF. The CDR3, as DNA: TGTGCCAGCAGCTTAGAGGCGGGAGTTAGTACCGGGGAGCTGTTTTTT.

The chain joins TRBV2 to TRBJ2-3; 10 nucleotides align to TRBD2. Germline CDR1 SNHLY, CDR2 FYNNEI. The CDR3 runs to 19 residues. J gave up 0 bases and V 6 bases, and 15 bases lay outside the gene matches. CDR3 residues: CASRPYGLAGATSTDTQYF. The DNA for the CDR3 is TGTGCCAGCAGACCATACGGCCTAGCGGGGGCAACTAGCACAGATACGCAGTATTTT.

The V call is TRBV15, the J call TRBJ2-1, with a possible D match to TRBD1 (6 bases). Per germline, CDR1 LNHNV and CDR2 YYDKDF (reference sequence). The CDR3 contains 16 residues. Trimming shortened V by 1 base and J by 0 bases, and 10 bases separated the two germline ends. For the CDR3, the DNA is TGTGCCACCAGCAGAGTCCAGGGGAGCTCCTACAATGAGCAGTTCTTC. This sequence encodes CATSRVQGSSYNEQFF.

The genes are TRBV4-3 and TRBJ1-1, with D perhaps matching TRBD1 (5 bases). V was pared by 0 bases and J by 1 base, with 9 bases between. This CDR3 is built from 15 residues. Per germline, CDR1 LGHNA and CDR2 YSLEER. Here the CDR3 reads CASSQDSGGNTEAFF. The CDR3 coding sequence is TGCGCCAGCAGCCAAGATTCGGGGGGGAACACTGAAGCTTTCTTT.

The J gene is TRBJ1-5, the V gene TRBV18; 9 nucleotides agree with TRBD1. The V and J ends lost 0 bases and 4 bases, in that order; junction bases with no gene match: 4. CDR3 length: 16 amino acids. Germline assignment: CDR1 KGHSH and CDR2 LQKENI. The CDR3 here is CASSPPGQGPNQPQHF. CDR3 bases: TGTGCCAGCTCACCACCGGGACAGGGCCCGAATCAGCCCCAGCATTTT.

A single count supports this clone. Other DNA sequences in this sample translate to the same CDR3. This chain connects TRBV5-1 to TRBJ1-2, with D maybe TRBD1 (5 bases). V lost 0 bases to trimming and J lost 5 bases, with 11 bases between them. The germline V gene has CDR1 SGHRS and CDR2 YFSETQ. The CDR3 is made up of 14 amino acids. This chain's CDR3 is CASSLEAGRYGYTF. CDR3 DNA: TGCGCCAGCAGCTTGGAGGCAGGGCGGTATGGCTACACCTTC. Filled out from reference TRBV5-1 and TRBJ1-2, the complete variable domain reads KAGVTQTPRYLIKTRGQQVTLSCSPISGHRSVSWYQQTPGQGLQFLFEYFSETQRNKGNFPGRFSGRQFSNSRSEMNVSTLELGDSALYLCASSLEAGRYGYTFGSGTRLTVV.

The rearrangement uses TRBV20-1 and TRBJ2-5; 7 bases agree with TRBD2. J gave up 2 bases and V 3 bases, and 9 bases lay outside the gene matches. Germline assignment: CDR1 DFQATT and CDR2 SNEGSKA (reference sequence). This CDR3 has 15 residues. The CDR3 DNA reads as TGCAGTGCTAGTTTGGGGGAGGGAACTCAAGAGACCCAGTACTTC. This codes for CSASLGEGTQETQYF.

CDR3 DNA sequence: TGTGCCAGCAGCTTGGAAGGCGGGGGGAACACCGGGGAGCTGTTTTTT. Protein sequence: CASSLEGGGNTGELFF. V and J are TRBV5-5 and TRBJ2-2; TRBD2 agrees at 7 bases. The CDR3 sequence is 16 residues long. Germline V gene lookup returns CDR1 SGHKS and CDR2 YYEKEE (reference sequence). V shed 0 bases, J shed 1 base, and the junction held 3 bases outside the gene matches. Drawing the rest from reference TRBV5-5 and TRBJ2-2, the complete variable domain is DAGVTQSPTHLIKTRGQQVTLRCSPISGHKSVSWYQQVLGQGPQFIFQYYEKEERGRGNFPDRFSARQFPNYSSELNVNALLLGDSALYLCASSLEGGGNTGELFFGEGSRLTVL.

CDR3 nucleotide sequence: TGTGCCAGCTCTCAACAGGGGACACCCCTCCACTTT. Translating it yields CASSQQGTPLHF. The chain joins TRBV18 to TRBJ1-6; 7 bases agree with TRBD1. With 6 bases clipped from V and 11 bases from J, the junction kept 4 bases outside the gene matches. CDR1 and CDR2 (germline): KGHSH, LQKENI. The CDR3 is 12 amino acids.

This chain connects TRBV6-6 to TRBJ1-2, with D maybe TRBD1 (5 bases). V was shortened by 5 bases and J by 8 bases, with 21 bases between the two germline ends. The CDR3 has 15 residues. Germline CDR1 reads MNHNY; CDR2 reads SVGAGI (reference sequence). Written as DNA, the CDR3 is TGTGCCAGCAGTCCCTTTAAGACAGAAATGAAGGGCTACACCTTC. It specifies CASSPFKTEMKGYTF.